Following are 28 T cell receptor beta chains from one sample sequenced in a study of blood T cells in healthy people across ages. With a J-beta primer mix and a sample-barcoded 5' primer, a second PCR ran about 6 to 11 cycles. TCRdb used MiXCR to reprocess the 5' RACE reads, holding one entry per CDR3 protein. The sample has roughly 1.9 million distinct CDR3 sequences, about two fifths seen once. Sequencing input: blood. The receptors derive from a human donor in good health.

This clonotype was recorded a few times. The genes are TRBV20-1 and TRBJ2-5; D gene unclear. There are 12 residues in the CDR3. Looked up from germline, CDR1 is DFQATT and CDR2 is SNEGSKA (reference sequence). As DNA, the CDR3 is TGCAGCGCCCCGAAACAGTCCGAGACCCAGTACTTC. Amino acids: CSAPKQSETQYF.

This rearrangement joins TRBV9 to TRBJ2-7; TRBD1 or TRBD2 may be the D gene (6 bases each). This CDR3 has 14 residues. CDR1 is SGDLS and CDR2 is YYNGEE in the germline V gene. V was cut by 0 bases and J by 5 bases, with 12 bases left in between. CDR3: CASSVEGGVHEQYF. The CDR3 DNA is TGTGCCAGCAGCGTAGAGGGGGGAGTCCACGAGCAGTACTTC. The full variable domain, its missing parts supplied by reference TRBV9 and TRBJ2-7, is DSGVTQTPKHLITATGQRVTLRCSPRSGDLSVYWYQQSLDQGLQFLIQYYNGEERAKGNILERFSAQQFPDLHSELNLSSLELGDSALYFCASSVEGGVHEQYFGPGTRLTVT.

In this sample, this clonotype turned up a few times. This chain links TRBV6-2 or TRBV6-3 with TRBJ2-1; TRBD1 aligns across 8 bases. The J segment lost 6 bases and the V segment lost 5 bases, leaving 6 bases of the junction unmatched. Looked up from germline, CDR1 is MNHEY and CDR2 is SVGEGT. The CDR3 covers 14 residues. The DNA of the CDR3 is TGTGCCAGCAGTAGCCGGACAGGGATCAATGAGCAGTTCTTC. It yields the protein CASSSRTGINEQFF.

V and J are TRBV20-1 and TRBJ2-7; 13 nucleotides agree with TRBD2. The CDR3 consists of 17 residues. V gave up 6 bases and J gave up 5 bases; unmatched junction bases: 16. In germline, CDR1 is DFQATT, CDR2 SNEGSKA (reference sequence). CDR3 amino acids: CSAPPELAGGHGNEQYF. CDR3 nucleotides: TGCAGTGCCCCCCCGGAACTAGCGGGGGGGCACGGGAACGAGCAGTACTTC.

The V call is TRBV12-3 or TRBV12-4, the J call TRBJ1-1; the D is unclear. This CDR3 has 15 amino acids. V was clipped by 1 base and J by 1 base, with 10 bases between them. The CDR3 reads CASSLVWQKNTEAFF. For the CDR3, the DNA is TGTGCCAGCAGTTTAGTTTGGCAAAAGAACACTGAAGCTTTCTTT.

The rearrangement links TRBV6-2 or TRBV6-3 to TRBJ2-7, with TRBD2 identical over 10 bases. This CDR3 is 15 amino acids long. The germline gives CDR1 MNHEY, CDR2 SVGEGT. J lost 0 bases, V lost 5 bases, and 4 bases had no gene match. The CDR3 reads CASSTQRGGSYEQYF. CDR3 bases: TGTGCCAGCAGTACCCAGCGGGGGGGCTCCTACGAGCAGTACTTC.

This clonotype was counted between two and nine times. DNA for the CDR3: TGTGCCAGCAGTCACATCTCTAGCACAGATACGCAGTATTTT. Translation gives CASSHISSTDTQYF. The gene calls are TRBV6-5 and TRBJ2-3; D ambiguous. This CDR3 is built from 14 residues. Trimming shortened V by 5 bases and J by 0 bases, and 9 bases separated the two germline ends. Germline V gene sequence: CDR1 MNHEY, CDR2 SVGAGI.

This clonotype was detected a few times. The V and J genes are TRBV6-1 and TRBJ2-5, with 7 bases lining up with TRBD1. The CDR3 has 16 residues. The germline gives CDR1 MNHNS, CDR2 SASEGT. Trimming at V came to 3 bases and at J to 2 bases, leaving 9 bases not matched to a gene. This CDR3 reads CASSEGLRQGQETQYF. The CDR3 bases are TGTGCCAGCAGTGAGGGGTTACGACAGGGACAAGAGACCCAGTACTTC.

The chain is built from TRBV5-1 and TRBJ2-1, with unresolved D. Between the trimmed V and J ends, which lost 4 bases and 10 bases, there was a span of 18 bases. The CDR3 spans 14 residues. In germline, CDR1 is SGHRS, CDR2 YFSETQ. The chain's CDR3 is CASSTVGKTYEQFF. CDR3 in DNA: TGCGCCAGCAGCACGGTGGGAAAAACCTACGAGCAGTTCTTC.

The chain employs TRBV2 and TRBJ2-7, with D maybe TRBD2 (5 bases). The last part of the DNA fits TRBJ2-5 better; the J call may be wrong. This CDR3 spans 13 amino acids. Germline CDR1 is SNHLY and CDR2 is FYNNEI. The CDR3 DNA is TGTGCCAGCAACTTTCTAGCAGAAGAGACCCAGTACTTC. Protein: CASNFLAEETQYF.

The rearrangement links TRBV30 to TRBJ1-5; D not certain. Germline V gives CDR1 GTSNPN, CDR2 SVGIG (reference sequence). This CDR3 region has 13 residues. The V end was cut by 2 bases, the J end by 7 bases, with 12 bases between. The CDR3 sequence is CAWSLTVRQPQHF. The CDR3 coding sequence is TGTGCCTGGAGTTTAACAGTAAGGCAGCCCCAGCATTTT.

CDR3 sequence (DNA): TGCAGTGCGTTCTCCTACGAGCAGTACTTC. Its protein product is CSAFSYEQYF. The gene calls are TRBV20-1 and TRBJ2-7, with no clear D. V was pared by 6 bases and J by 0 bases, with 3 bases between. Per the germline V gene, CDR1 is DFQATT and CDR2 is SNEGSKA (reference sequence). The CDR3 is 10 residues long.

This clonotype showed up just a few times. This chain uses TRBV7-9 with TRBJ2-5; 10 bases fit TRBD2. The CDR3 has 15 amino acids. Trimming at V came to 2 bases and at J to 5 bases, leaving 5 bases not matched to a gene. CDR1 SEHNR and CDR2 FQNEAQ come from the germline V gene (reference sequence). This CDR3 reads CASSLWASGSETQYF. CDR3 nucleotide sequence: TGTGCCAGCAGCTTATGGGCTAGCGGGAGCGAGACCCAGTACTTC.

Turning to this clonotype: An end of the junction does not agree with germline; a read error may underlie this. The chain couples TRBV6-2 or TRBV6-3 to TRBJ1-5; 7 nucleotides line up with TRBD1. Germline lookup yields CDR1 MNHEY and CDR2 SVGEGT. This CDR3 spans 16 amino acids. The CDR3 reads CTSRTPRDRSNQPQHF. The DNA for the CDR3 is TGTACCAGCAGAACACCCCGGGACAGAAGCAATCAGCCCCAGCATTTT.

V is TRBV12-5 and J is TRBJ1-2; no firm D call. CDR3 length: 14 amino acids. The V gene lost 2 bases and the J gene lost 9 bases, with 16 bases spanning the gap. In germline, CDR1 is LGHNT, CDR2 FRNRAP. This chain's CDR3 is CASGLSGRRASYTF. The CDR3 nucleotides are TGTGCTAGTGGTTTGAGTGGCCGGCGTGCCAGCTACACCTTC.

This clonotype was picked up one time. DNA for the CDR3: TGTGCCACCCTGGGGGGGGCAAACCGGAACACTGAAGCTTTCTTT. As protein: CATLGGANRNTEAFF. The V and J genes are TRBV2 and TRBJ1-1; tentatively, D is TRBD1 (6 bases). Between the trimmed V and J ends, which lost 10 bases and 1 base, there was a span of 19 bases. CDR1 and CDR2 from the germline V gene are SNHLY and FYNNEI. The CDR3 is made up of 15 amino acids.

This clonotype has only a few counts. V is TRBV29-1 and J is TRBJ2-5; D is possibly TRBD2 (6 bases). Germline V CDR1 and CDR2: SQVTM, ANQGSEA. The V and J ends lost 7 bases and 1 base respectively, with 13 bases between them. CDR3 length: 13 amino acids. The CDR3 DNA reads TGCAGCGCTACGCTGGGGGGCCAAGAGACCCAGTACTTC. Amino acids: CSATLGGQETQYF.

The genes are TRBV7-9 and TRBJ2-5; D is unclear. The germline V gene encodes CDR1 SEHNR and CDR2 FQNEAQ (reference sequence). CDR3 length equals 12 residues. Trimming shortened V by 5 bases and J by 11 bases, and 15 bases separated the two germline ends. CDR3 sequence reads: CASSQSWVGQYF. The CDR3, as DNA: TGTGCCAGCAGCCAGAGCTGGGTCGGTCAGTACTTC.

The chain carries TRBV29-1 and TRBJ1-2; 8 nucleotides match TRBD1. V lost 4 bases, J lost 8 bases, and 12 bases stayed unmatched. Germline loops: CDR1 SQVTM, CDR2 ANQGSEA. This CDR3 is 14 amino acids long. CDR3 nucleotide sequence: TGCAGCGTTGCCCCCCTACTAGGGACAGGCGGCTACACCTTC. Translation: CSVAPLLGTGGYTF.

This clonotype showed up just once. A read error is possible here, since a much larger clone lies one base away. CDR3 in DNA: TGCGCCAGCAGCCAAGAGAGGGCCCCCATTCAGTACTTC. It codes for CASSQERAPIQYF. The chain joins TRBV4-1 to TRBJ2-4; D might be TRBD2 (5 bases). The CDR3 length is 13 residues. From germline, CDR1 is MGHRA and CDR2 YSYEKL. Trimming took off 0 bases at V and 9 bases at J, with 9 bases between the two ends.

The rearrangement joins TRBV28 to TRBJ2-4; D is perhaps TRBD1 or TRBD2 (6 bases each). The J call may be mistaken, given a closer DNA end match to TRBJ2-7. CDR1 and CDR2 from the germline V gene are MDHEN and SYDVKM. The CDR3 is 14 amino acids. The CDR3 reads CATRKGGEGYEQYF. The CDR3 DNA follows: TGTGCCACCCGTAAGGGGGGAGAAGGCTACGAGCAGTACTTC.

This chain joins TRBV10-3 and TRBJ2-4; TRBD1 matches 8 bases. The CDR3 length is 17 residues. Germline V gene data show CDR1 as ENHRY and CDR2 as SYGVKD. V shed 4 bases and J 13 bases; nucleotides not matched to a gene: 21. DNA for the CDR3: TGTGCCATCAGTGTGGAGGACAGGGAAAGTCCCTACAATGAGCAGTACTTC. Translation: CAISVEDRESPYNEQYF.

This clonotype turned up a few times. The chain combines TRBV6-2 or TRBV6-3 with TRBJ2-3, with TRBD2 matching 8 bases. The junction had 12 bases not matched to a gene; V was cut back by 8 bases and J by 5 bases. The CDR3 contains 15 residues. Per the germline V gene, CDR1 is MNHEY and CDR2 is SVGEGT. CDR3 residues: CASGERGGRGDTQYF. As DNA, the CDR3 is TGTGCCAGCGGAGAACGGGGGGGCCGTGGAGATACGCAGTATTTT.

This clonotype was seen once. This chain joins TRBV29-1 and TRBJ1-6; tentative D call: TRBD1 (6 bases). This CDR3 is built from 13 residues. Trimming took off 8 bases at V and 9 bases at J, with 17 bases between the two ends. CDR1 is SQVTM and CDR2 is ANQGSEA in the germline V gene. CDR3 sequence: CSIRITDSSPLHF. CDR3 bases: TGCAGCATAAGAATTACGGACAGTTCACCCCTCCACTTT.

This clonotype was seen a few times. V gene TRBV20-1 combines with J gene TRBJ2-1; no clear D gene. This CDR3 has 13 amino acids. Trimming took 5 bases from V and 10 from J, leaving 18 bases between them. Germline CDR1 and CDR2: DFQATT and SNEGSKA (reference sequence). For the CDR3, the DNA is TGCAGTGCTCCTTTTCTGATACAATGGGAGCAGTTCTTC. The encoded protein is CSAPFLIQWEQFF.

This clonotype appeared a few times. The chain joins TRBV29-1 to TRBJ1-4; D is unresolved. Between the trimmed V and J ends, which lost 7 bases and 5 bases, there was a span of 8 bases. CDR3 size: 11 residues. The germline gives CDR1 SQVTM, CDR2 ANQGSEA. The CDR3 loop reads CSGEANEKLFF. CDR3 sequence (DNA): TGCAGCGGTGAGGCGAATGAAAAACTGTTTTTT.

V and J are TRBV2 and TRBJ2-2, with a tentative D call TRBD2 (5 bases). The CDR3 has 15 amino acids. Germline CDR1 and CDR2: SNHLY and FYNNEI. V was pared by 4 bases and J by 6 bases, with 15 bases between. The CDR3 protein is CASSVRGFSAGELFF. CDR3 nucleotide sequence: TGTGCCAGCAGTGTACGGGGATTTTCGGCCGGGGAGCTGTTTTTT.

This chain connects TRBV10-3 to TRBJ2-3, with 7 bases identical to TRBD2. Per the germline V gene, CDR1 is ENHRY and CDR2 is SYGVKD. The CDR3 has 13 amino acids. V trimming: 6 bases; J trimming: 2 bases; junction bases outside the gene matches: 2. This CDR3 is CAISGDYTDTQYF. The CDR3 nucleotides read TGTGCCATCAGCGGGGACTACACAGATACGCAGTATTTT.